A selection of T cell receptor beta chains follows, all from one sample in a study of cytomegalovirus exposure and HLA in healthy donors. Clones were sequenced by immunoSEQ multiplex PCR, and TCRdb holds only the in-frame ones, with some missing. This sample yields 150,000 to 200,000 clones, of which around 75% are seen a single time; roughly 7.6% belongs to the top ten. The specimen was PBMCs. The receptors were sampled from a woman in her forties in good health and CMV-seropositive. Each CDR3 is given with its conserved first and last residue. The D gene is left open where the match is weak. Some rows mark clone size as missing; the rest say once, few, many or name a class of expanded clone.

TRBJ1-5 TRBD1 few TRBV7-9 CASSRPPGQKAQPQHF TGTGCCAGCAGCCGACCGCCGGGACAGAAAGCCCAGCCCCAGCATTTT
TRBJ2-7 - - TRBV5-4 CASSPQLTGATEQYF TGTGCCAGCAGCCCCCAACTGACAGGAGCGACCGAGCAGTACTTC
TRBJ2-7 TRBD2 - TRBV10-3 CAISSGSSYEQYF TGTGCCATCAGTAGCGGGAGCTCCTACGAGCAGTACTTC
TRBJ2-7 - - TRBV6-4 CASSDSVLACPYEQYF TGTGCCAGCAGTGACTCAGTGCTAGCATGTCCCTACGAGCAGTACTTC
TRBJ1-1 TRBD1 few TRBV27 CASGGASSTEAFF TGTGCCTCAGGGGGCGCGAGTAGCACTGAAGCTTTCTTT
TRBJ2-3 TRBD1 - TRBV14 CASSRTTGGFIDTQYF TGTGCCAGCAGCCGTACCACAGGGGGCTTCATAGATACGCAGTATTTT
TRBJ1-1 TRBD1 - TRBV5-1 CASSLAPGQGGSAEAFF TGCGCCAGCAGCTTGGCTCCGGGACAGGGCGGATCTGCTGAAGCTTTCTTT
TRBJ2-1 - - TRBV28 CASSLWRIPKFDEQFF TGTGCCAGCAGTTTATGGCGCATCCCAAAATTTGATGAGCAGTTCTTC
TRBJ2-3 TRBD2 - TRBV29-1 CSVGTSGSDTQYF TGCAGCGTAGGGACTAGCGGGAGTGATACGCAGTATTTT
TRBJ2-3 - - TRBV5-4 CASSLDGRGSTDTQYF TGTGCCAGCAGCTTGGACGGGCGGGGCAGCACAGATACGCAGTATTTT
TRBJ1-6 - - TRBV7-9 CASSLDSQMGNSPLHF TGTGCCAGCAGCTTAGACAGTCAAATGGGTAATTCACCCCTCCACTTT
TRBJ1-2 - few TRBV5-6 CASSKIRRGNYGYTF TGTGCCAGCAGCAAAATACGGAGAGGAAACTATGGCTACACCTTC
TRBJ2-3 - - TRBV10-1 CASSEKGITDTQYF TGCGCCAGCAGTGAAAAGGGGATCACAGATACGCAGTATTTT
TRBJ2-1 TRBD2 - TRBV18 CASSPTGKPGLAAYNEQFF TGTGCCAGCTCACCGACAGGGAAGCCGGGACTAGCGGCATACAATGAGCAGTTCTTC
TRBJ2-7 - - TRBV7-4 CASSPSEQYF TGTGCCAGCAGCCCGTCCGAGCAGTACTTC
TRBJ1-1 - - TRBV2 CARNRMTPGNTEAFF TGTGCCAGAAACAGGATGACCCCCGGAAACACTGAAGCTTTCTTT